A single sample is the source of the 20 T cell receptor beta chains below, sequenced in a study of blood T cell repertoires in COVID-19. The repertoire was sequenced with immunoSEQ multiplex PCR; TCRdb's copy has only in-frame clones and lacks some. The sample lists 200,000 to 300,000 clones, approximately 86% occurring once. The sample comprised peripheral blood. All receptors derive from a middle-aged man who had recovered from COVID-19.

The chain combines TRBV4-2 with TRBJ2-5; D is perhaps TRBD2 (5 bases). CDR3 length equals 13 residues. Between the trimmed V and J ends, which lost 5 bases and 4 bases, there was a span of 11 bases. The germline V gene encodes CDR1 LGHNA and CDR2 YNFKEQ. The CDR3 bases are TGTGCCAGCAGCGTAGGCCGGGGAGAGACCCAGTACTTC. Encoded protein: CASSVGRGETQYF.

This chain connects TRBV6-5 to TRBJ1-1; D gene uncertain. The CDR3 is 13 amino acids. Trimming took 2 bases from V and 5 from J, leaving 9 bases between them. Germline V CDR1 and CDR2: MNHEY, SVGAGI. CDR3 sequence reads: CASSYGRRTEAFF. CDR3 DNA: TGTGCCAGCAGTTACGGGAGGCGGACTGAAGCTTTCTTT.

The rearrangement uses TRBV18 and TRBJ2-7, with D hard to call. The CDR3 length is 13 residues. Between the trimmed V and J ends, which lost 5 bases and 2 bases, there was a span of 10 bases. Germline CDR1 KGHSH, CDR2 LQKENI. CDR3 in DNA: TGTGCCAGCTCATCTGCCGAGACCTACGAGCAGTACTTC. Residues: CASSSAETYEQYF.

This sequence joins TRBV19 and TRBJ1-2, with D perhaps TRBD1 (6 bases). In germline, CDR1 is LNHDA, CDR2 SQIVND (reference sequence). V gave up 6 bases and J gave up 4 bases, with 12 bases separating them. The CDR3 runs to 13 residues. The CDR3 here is CASRLGATYGYTF. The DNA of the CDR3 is TGTGCCAGTAGGCTGGGGGCCACCTATGGCTACACCTTC.

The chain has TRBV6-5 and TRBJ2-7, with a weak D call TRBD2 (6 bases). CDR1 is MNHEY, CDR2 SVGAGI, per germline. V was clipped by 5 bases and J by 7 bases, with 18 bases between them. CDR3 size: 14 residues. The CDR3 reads CASSIGTGVGEQYF. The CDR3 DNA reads TGTGCCAGCAGTATCGGGACTGGGGTGGGGGAGCAGTACTTC.

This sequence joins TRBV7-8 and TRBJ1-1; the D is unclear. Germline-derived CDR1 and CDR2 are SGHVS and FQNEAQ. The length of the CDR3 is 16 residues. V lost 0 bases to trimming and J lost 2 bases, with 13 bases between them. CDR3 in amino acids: CASSLASGLINTEAFF. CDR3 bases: TGTGCCAGCAGCTTAGCCTCCGGACTCATTAACACTGAAGCTTTCTTT.

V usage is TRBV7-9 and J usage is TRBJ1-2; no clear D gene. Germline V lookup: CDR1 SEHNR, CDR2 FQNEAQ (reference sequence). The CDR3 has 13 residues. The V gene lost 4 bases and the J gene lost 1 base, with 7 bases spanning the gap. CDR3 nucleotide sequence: TGTGCCAGCAGCTCACGCGGTAACTATGGCTACACCTTC. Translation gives CASSSRGNYGYTF.

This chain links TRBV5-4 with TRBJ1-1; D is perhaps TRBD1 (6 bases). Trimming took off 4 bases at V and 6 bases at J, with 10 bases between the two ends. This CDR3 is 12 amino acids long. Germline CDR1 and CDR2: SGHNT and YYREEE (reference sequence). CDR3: CASSQQGAEAFF. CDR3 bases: TGTGCCAGCAGCCAACAGGGTGCTGAAGCTTTCTTT.

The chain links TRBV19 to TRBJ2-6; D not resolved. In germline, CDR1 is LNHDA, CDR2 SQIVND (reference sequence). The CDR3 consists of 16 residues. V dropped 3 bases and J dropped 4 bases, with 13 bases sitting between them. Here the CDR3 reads CASSINVRPGANVLTF. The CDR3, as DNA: TGTGCCAGTAGTATTAATGTCAGGCCCGGGGCCAACGTCCTGACTTTC.

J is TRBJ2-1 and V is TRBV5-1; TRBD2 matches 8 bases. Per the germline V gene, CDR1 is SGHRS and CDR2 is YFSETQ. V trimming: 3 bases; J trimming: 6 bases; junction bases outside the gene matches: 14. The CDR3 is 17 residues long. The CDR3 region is CASSSPFGGRLGNEQFF. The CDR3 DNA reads TGCGCCAGCAGCTCCCCCTTTGGCGGGAGGTTGGGCAATGAGCAGTTCTTC.

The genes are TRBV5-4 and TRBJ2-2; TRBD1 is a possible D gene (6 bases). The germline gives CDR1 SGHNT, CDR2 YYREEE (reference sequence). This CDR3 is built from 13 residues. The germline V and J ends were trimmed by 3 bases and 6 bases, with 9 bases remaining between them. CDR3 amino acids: CASSSRGSGELFF. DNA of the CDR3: TGTGCCAGCAGCTCAAGGGGGTCCGGGGAGCTGTTTTTT.

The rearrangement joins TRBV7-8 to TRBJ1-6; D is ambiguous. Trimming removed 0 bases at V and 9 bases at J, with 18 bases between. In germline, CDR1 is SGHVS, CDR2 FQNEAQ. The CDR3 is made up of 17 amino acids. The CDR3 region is CASSLARVITNGSPLHF. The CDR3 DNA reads TGTGCCAGCAGCTTAGCGAGGGTAATAACTAATGGTTCACCCCTCCACTTT. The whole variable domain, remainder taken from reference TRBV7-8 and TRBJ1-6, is GAGVSQSPRYKVAKRGQDVALRCDPISGHVSLFWYQQALGQGPEFLTYFQNEAQLDKSGLPSDRFFAERPEGSVSTLKIQRTQQEDSAVYLCASSLARVITNGSPLHFGNGTRLTVT.

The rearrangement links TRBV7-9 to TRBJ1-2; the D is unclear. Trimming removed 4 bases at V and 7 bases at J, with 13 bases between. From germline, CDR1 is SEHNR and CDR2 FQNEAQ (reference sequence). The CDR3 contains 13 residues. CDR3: CASSSGTTGGYTF. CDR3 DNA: TGTGCCAGCAGCTCAGGAACCACCGGTGGCTACACCTTC.

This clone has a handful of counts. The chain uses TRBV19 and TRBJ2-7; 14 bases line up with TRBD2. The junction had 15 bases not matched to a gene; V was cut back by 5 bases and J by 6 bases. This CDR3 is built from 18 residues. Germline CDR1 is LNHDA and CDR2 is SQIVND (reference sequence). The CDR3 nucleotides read TGTGCCAGTAGTTCAAGACTAGCGGGAGGGGTATTGCGTCTCGAGCAGTACTTC. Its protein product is CASSSRLAGGVLRLEQYF.

The CDR3 DNA reads TGTGCCAGTGGGGGGATCCAAGAGACCCAGTACTTC. It translates to CASGGIQETQYF. V gene TRBV6-4 combines with J gene TRBJ2-5, with a tentative D call TRBD2 (6 bases). Germline assignment: CDR1 MRHNA and CDR2 SNTAGT. Trimming took off 9 bases at V and 1 base at J, with 9 bases between the two ends. The CDR3 has 12 amino acids.

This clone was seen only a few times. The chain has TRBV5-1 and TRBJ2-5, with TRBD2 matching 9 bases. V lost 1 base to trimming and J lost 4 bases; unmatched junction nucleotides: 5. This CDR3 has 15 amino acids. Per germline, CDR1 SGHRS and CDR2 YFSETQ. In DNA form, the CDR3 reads TGCGCCAGCAGCTTGATACCTAGCGGGGCAGAGACCCAGTACTTC. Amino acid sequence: CASSLIPSGAETQYF.

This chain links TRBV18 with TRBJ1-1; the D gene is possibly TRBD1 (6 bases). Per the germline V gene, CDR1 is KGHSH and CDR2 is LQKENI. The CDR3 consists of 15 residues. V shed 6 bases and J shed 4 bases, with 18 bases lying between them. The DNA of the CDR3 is TGTGCCAGCTCGTCCAAGGGGGGGGTTATCACTGAAGCTTTCTTT. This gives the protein CASSSKGGVITEAFF. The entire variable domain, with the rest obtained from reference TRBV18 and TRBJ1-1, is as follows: NAGVMQNPRHLVRRRGQEARLRCSPMKGHSHVYWYRQLPEEGLKFMVYLQKENIIDESGMPKERFSAEFPKEGPSILRIQQVVRGDSAAYFCASSSKGGVITEAFFGQGTRLTVV.

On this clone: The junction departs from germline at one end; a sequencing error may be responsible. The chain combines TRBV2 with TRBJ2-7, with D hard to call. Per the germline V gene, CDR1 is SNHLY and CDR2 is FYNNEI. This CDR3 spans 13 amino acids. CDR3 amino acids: CASSVASAYGQYF. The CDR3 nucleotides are TGTGCCAGCAGCGTAGCCTCAGCCTACGGGCAGTACTTC.

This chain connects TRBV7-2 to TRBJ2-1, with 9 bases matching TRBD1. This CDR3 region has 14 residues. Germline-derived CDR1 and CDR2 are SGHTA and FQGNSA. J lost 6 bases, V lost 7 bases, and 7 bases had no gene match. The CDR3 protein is CASTAGTGSNEQFF. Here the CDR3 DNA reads TGTGCCAGCACCGCCGGGACAGGGAGCAATGAGCAGTTCTTC.

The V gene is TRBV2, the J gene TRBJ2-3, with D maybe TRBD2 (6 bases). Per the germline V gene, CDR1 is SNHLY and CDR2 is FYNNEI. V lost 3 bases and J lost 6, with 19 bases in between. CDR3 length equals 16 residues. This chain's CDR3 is CASSDEIRDSPDTQYF. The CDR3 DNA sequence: TGTGCCAGCAGTGACGAGATCCGGGACTCCCCCGATACGCAGTATTTT.